Listed here are 18 T cell receptor beta chains from one sample, sequenced in a study of CD8 T cells in Susac syndrome. RNA totalling roughly 0.5 to 1 ug underwent reverse transcription with random hexamers. TCRdb independently ran MiXCR on the immunoSEQ multiplex PCR reads; one entry per CDR3 protein. The data hold around 120,000 distinct CDR3 sequences, with around 94% observed a single time. Sequenced sample: CD4+ T cells from PBMCs. The receptors come from a human donor with multiple sclerosis.

CDR3 region: CASSQRAVSSTDTQYF. The CDR3 DNA follows: TGCGCCAGCAGCCAACGTGCAGTCTCTAGCACAGATACGCAGTATTTT. The chain uses TRBV4-1 and TRBJ2-3; no clear D. CDR3 length equals 16 residues. CDR1 is MGHRA, CDR2 YSYEKL, per germline. Trimming took off 2 bases at V and 0 bases at J, with 12 bases between the two ends.

In this sample, this clonotype turned up once. This chain links TRBV5-1 with TRBJ1-1; D not resolved. Trimming removed 0 bases from V and 5 bases from J, with 8 bases in between. This CDR3 has 13 amino acids. Germline lookup yields CDR1 SGHRS and CDR2 YFSETQ. DNA of the CDR3: TGCGCCAGCAGCTTGGAGGAGGGAACTGAAGCTTTCTTT. Its protein is CASSLEEGTEAFF.

This CDR3 reads CASSPNPGDYGYTF. CDR3 nucleotide sequence: TGTGCCAGCTCACCAAACCCAGGGGACTATGGCTACACCTTC. J is TRBJ1-2 and V is TRBV18, with a possible D match to TRBD1 (6 bases). Germline loops: CDR1 KGHSH, CDR2 LQKENI. There are 14 residues in the CDR3. V was clipped by 2 bases and J by 3 bases, with 10 bases between them.

The rearrangement uses TRBV6-5 and TRBJ1-1; tentatively, D is TRBD1 (5 bases). The CDR3 consists of 15 residues. Looked up from germline, CDR1 is MNHEY and CDR2 is SVGAGI. V was pared by 0 bases and J by 5 bases, with 13 bases between. The CDR3 protein is CASSYSSTGGTEAFF. The CDR3 region has the DNA TGTGCCAGCAGTTACTCGAGTACGGGGGGGACTGAAGCTTTCTTT.

V is TRBV6-6 and J is TRBJ2-3; either TRBD1 or TRBD2 may supply D (5 bases each). The CDR3 consists of 13 residues. Trimming took 0 bases from V and 10 from J, leaving 11 bases between them. The germline V gene has CDR1 MNHNY and CDR2 SVGAGI (reference sequence). The CDR3 coding sequence is TGTGCCAGCAGTTACTCGAACGGGACGCCGCAGTATTTT. Protein sequence: CASSYSNGTPQYF.

J is TRBJ2-3 and V is TRBV19, with D unresolved. V gave up 8 bases and J gave up 2 bases, with 11 bases separating them. The germline CDR1 and CDR2 sequences are LNHDA and SQIVND (reference sequence). The CDR3 totals 13 residues. CDR3 protein: CASSNVPTDTQYF. The CDR3 nucleotides are TGTGCCAGTTCAAACGTTCCCACAGATACGCAGTATTTT.

The V gene is TRBV6-2 or TRBV6-3, the J gene TRBJ1-1; TRBD1 might be the D (5 bases). This CDR3 is built from 12 residues. V shed 5 bases and J shed 6 bases, with 10 bases lying between them. Germline CDR1 and CDR2: MNHEY and SVGEGT. The CDR3 here is CASSNQGAEAFF. In nucleotides, the CDR3 is TGTGCCAGCAGTAACCAGGGCGCTGAAGCTTTCTTT.

The chain joins TRBV5-1 to TRBJ1-3; D not certain. V was pared by 4 bases and J by 0 bases, with 11 bases between. There are 15 residues in the CDR3. Germline loops: CDR1 SGHRS, CDR2 YFSETQ. Here the CDR3 DNA reads TGCGCCAGCAGCGACGGAGGATACTCTGGAAACACCATATATTTT. This sequence encodes CASSDGGYSGNTIYF.

The chain links TRBV6-2 or TRBV6-3 to TRBJ2-7, with 8 nucleotides matching TRBD2. CDR1 is MNHEY, CDR2 SVGEGT, per germline. J was trimmed by 0 bases and V by 1 base; bases with no gene match: 8. The CDR3 runs 17 residues. The CDR3: CASSYFTMSGSSYEQYF. As DNA, the CDR3 is TGTGCCAGCAGTTACTTTACCATGAGCGGGAGCTCCTACGAGCAGTACTTC.

V gene TRBV6-5 combines with J gene TRBJ1-5, with unresolved D. CDR1 is MNHEY, CDR2 SVGAGI, per germline. The CDR3 covers 13 residues. Trimming removed 2 bases from V and 4 bases from J, with 6 bases in between. This chain's CDR3 is CASSYDGNQPQHF. Written as DNA, the CDR3 is TGTGCCAGCAGTTACGATGGAAATCAGCCCCAGCATTTT.

The chain carries TRBV27 and TRBJ2-4, with TRBD1 matching over 8 bases. CDR3 length: 15 amino acids. V gave up 4 bases and J gave up 6 bases; unmatched junction bases: 8. Germline CDR1 is MNHEY and CDR2 is SMNVEV (reference sequence). The CDR3 nucleotides are TGTGCCAGCAGTTCCGGACAGGGCCGGGGAAACATTCAGTACTTC. Translated: CASSSGQGRGNIQYF.

The rearrangement joins TRBV28 to TRBJ1-1, with a tentative D call TRBD1 (6 bases). CDR3 length: 15 residues. V lost 1 base and J lost 5, with 14 bases in between. From germline, CDR1 is MDHEN and CDR2 SYDVKM. CDR3 bases: TGTGCCAGCAGTTTATCCGTCGGGGGGCGGACTGAAGCTTTCTTT. It yields the protein CASSLSVGGRTEAFF.

The V gene is TRBV7-2, the J gene TRBJ2-6; the D gene is possibly TRBD2 (6 bases). Trimming pared 8 bases from V and 2 bases from J, leaving 10 bases between. The germline V gene encodes CDR1 SGHTA and CDR2 FQGNSA. CDR3 length: 14 amino acids. The CDR3 here is CASGGYPGANVLTF. CDR3 DNA: TGTGCCAGCGGGGGGTATCCTGGGGCCAACGTCCTGACTTTC.

V usage is TRBV29-1 and J usage is TRBJ1-1; tentative D call: TRBD1 (5 bases). CDR1 is SQVTM and CDR2 is ANQGSEA in the germline V gene. V lost 6 bases to trimming and J lost 1 base, with 12 bases between them. The CDR3 extends over 13 amino acids. CDR3 in amino acids: CSVGDGGNTEAFF. The CDR3 DNA follows: TGCAGCGTGGGGGACGGGGGGAACACTGAAGCTTTCTTT.

The chain is built from TRBV3-1 and TRBJ2-7; 9 bases line up with TRBD2. The CDR3 consists of 14 residues. Germline V lookup: CDR1 LGHDT, CDR2 YNNKEL (reference sequence). The V gene end was trimmed by 1 base and the J gene end by 6 bases; junction bases not matched to a gene: 4. The CDR3 DNA is TGTGCCAGCAGCCAAGCAGCGGGAGGTCGCGAGCAGTACTTC. It specifies CASSQAAGGREQYF.

The rearrangement uses TRBV6-2 or TRBV6-3 and TRBJ1-5, with 9 bases aligning to TRBD1. The CDR3 has 17 residues. Trimming removed 4 bases from V and 3 bases from J; junction bases left unmatched: 10. Germline assignment: CDR1 MNHEY and CDR2 SVGEGT. CDR3 nucleotide sequence: TGTGCCAGCAGTTCCTCCGGGACAGGGACCTACAATCAGCCCCAGCATTTT. Its translation is CASSSSGTGTYNQPQHF.

The CDR3: CASSYSRENTIYF. The CDR3 nucleotides are TGTGCCAGCAGTTACTCAAGGGAAAACACCATATATTTT. V and J are TRBV6-5 and TRBJ1-3; no clear D gene. V was shortened by 0 bases and J by 6 bases, with 6 bases between the two germline ends. The CDR3 sequence is 13 residues long. Looked up from germline, CDR1 is MNHEY and CDR2 is SVGAGI.

The chain uses TRBV4-3 and TRBJ2-1; 11 bases are shared with TRBD2. The length of the CDR3 is 16 residues. Trimming took 3 bases from V and 4 from J; bases not matched to a gene: 5. The germline V gene has CDR1 LGHNA and CDR2 YSLEER. The CDR3 bases are TGCGCCAGCAGCCAGGAACTAGCGGGGGATTACAATGAGCAGTTCTTC. Its translation is CASSQELAGDYNEQFF.